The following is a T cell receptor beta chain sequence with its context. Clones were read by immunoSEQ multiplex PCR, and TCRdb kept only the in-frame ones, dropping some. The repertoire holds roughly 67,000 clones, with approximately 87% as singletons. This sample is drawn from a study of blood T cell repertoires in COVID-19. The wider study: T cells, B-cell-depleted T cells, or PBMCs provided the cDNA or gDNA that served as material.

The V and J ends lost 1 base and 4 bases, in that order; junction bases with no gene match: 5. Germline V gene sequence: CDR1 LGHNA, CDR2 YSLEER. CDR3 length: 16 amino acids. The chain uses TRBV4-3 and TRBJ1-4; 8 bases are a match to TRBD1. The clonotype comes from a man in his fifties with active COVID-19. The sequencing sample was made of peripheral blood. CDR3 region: CASSQAGGAFNEKLFF. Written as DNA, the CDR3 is TGCGCCAGCAGCCAAGCAGGGGGCGCATTTAATGAAAAACTGTTTTTT.